The rows below give T cell receptor beta chains drawn from one sample of a study of T cell responses to AZD1222 COVID-19 vaccine. Assay used: immunoSEQ multiplex PCR; TCRdb lists only in-frame clones, some missing. The data hold 150,000 or so clones, with 90% to 95% observed a single time. The specimen comprised peripheral blood, sampled 28 days after the second AZD1222 dose. Source of these receptors: an adult who received the AZD1222 COVID-19 vaccine. Each CDR3 is given without its conserved first and last residue. Not all rows give a size; the values are once, few, many and, for expanded clones, a class.

V gene	J gene	clone size	CDR3 protein
TRBV29-1	TRBJ2-7	once	SVESLYEQY
TRBV27	TRBJ2-7	.	ASSLLGFSGRLYEQY
TRBV3-1/TRBV3-2	TRBJ2-3	.	ASSLFGDTQY
TRBV30	TRBJ1-4	.	AWRGDRDYEKLF
TRBV5-1	TRBJ1-1	.	ASSLEAGPLVPEAF
TRBV5-4	TRBJ2-5	.	ASSLASGRGNPETQY
TRBV11-2	TRBJ1-3	.	ASSPTRGVNTIY
TRBV19	TRBJ1-6	.	ASSMGGGAKHSPLH
TRBV27	TRBJ1-2	.	ASSLSVQFEGYT
TRBV6-5	TRBJ2-7	.	ASRRLAGLSYEQY
TRBV5-1	TRBJ2-4	.	ASSWDPTKGRNIQY
TRBV29-1	TRBJ2-7	once	SVVLASEQY
TRBV27	TRBJ1-2	.	ASSSLRGGENGYT
TRBV16	TRBJ2-3	.	ASSRDTGDTQY
TRBV12-5	TRBJ2-7	many	ASGLGQEYEQY
TRBV3-1/TRBV3-2	TRBJ1-6	once	ASSQVRDSGSPLH
TRBV6-5	TRBJ1-1	.	ASSYGGQFSVAF
TRBV18	TRBJ2-5	.	ASSDRGFEETQY
TRBV6-5	TRBJ2-7	few	ASSYVGSVSEQY
TRBV10-3	TRBJ2-1	.	AIGLAGVGNQHNEQF
TRBV2	TRBJ2-3	.	ASTESGASSTDTQY
TRBV2	TRBJ1-2	.	ASGHETGGLHGYT
TRBV9	TRBJ2-2	.	ASSVVSASGELF
TRBV2	TRBJ1-4	.	ASSGDSATNEKLF
TRBV20-1	TRBJ1-1	.	SESTNTEAF
TRBV5-5	TRBJ2-5	.	ASSLGTEEETQY
TRBV7-9	TRBJ2-7	.	ASSISNRGPHYEQY
TRBV27	TRBJ1-5	.	ASSSQVWSNQPQH
TRBV7-3	TRBJ1-3	.	ASRVTPNTIY
TRBV10-3	TRBJ2-1	.	AISESYNEQF
TRBV27	TRBJ1-5	.	ASSLTGLGNQPQH
TRBV25-1	TRBJ2-2	.	ASSTGTGGTGELF
TRBV7-2	TRBJ1-5	.	ASSTRQGPGVAQPQH
TRBV3-1/TRBV3-2	TRBJ2-7	.	ASSPKDRVGYEQY
TRBV27	TRBJ1-4	once	ATGQGASNNEKLF
TRBV5-1	TRBJ2-5	.	ASSAGLARGETQY
TRBV6-6	TRBJ1-5	.	AAGTGNQPQH
TRBV5-6	TRBJ1-2	.	ASSPRDRGSGYT
TRBV5-4	TRBJ1-2	.	ASSLSAGGINYGYT
TRBV11-2	TRBJ2-1	.	ASSSTSGAFNEQF
TRBV13	TRBJ2-7	.	ASSWLGSGGPSEQY
TRBV10-2	TRBJ2-7	.	ASSESGVYEQY
TRBV29-1	TRBJ1-1	.	SVELNLNTEAF
TRBV19	TRBJ2-2	.	ASSMVWDTGELF
TRBV28	TRBJ2-1	.	ASSLMLAGGGDNEQF
TRBV18	TRBJ2-6	.	ASSPWADGANVLT
TRBV10-3	TRBJ2-1	.	ASKGELAGGKEQF
TRBV10-3	TRBJ2-1	.	AISESGHEQF
TRBV12-2	TRBJ2-7	.	ASLNYRPRGY
TRBV19	TRBJ2-5	.	ASSIWGDETQY
TRBV6-5	TRBJ2-2	.	ASSLRPGTGELF
TRBV5-1	TRBJ2-6	.	ASSLEVSGANVLT
TRBV19	TRBJ1-3	once	ASSPFGSGNTIY
TRBV10-3	TRBJ2-7	.	AITTGVGLSYEQY
TRBV7-6	TRBJ2-5	.	ASGQETQY
TRBV11-2	TRBJ2-1	.	ASSLRRGLPYNEQF
TRBV9	TRBJ1-1	once	ASSVVTSTEAF
TRBV6-5	TRBJ1-2	once	ASTPQGNYGYT